This T cell receptor beta chain was sequenced during a study of shared clonotypes between healthy human individuals. Points from the study as a whole: A few donors shared around 5.1% of their naive CD4 clonotypes. Apart from blood, nothing was sampled; tissue repertoires likely differ.

For this clone: Its target is unknown.

When replicate PCRs were run on sorted subsets, they used around 200 ng DNA, some 29,000 T cell genomes. Assay: immunoSEQ multiplex PCR; the TCRdb copy retains only in-frame clones and omits some. This table has about 680,000 clones, approximately 79% appearing once. The V gene lost 5 bases and the J gene lost 4 bases, with 5 bases spanning the gap. CDR1 and CDR2 (germline): SNHLY, FYNNEI. The CDR3 loop spans 11 amino acids. Material: memory CD4+ T cells sorted from blood. The subset denotes: CD45RA-negative fraction. The chain recombines TRBV2 with TRBJ1-1; D is ambiguous. This TCR was recovered from a young woman in good health. The CDR3 sequence is CASSTPTEAFF. The CDR3 DNA is TGTGCCAGCAGTACCCCCACTGAAGCTTTCTTT.